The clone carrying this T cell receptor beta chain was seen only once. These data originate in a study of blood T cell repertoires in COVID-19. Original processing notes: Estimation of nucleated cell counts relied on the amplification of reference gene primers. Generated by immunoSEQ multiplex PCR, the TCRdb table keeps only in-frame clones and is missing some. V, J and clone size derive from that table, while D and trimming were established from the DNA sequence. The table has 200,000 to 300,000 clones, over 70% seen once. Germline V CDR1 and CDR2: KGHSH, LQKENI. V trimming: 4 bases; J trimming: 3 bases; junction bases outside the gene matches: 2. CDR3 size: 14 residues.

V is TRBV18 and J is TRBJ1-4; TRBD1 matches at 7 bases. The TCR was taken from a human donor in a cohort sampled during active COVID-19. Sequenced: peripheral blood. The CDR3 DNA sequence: TGTGCCAGCTCACGGGGACAGTCTAATGAAAAACTGTTTTTT. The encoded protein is CASSRGQSNEKLFF.